The clone carrying this TCR beta chain was counted between two and nine times. The antigen remains unidentified. The source of the sample is a study of response to subunit inactivated influenza vaccine. TCRdb analysed the RT-PCR reads with MiXCR anew, one entry per CDR3 protein. The sample lists more than 700,000 distinct CDR3 sequences; less than 25% were seen once. Findings and limits, study-wide: Authors suggested each seasonal influenza vaccination recruits few new T cells.

J was trimmed by 4 bases and V by 5 bases; bases with no gene match: 10. The CDR3 spans 14 residues. The V gene's germline CDR1 is DFQATT and CDR2 SNEGSKA (reference sequence). The V gene is TRBV20-1, the J gene TRBJ2-5; 7 nucleotides line up with TRBD2. The TCR was taken from a man aged 50-60 years who received an inactivated influenza vaccine. Specimen: PBMCs from blood, collected 5 days after vaccination. The CDR3 reads CSAFLSGRGETQYF. DNA for the CDR3: TGCAGTGCTTTTCTTAGCGGGCGTGGAGAGACCCAGTACTTC.